This entry is about one T cell receptor beta chain. Its antigen is still unknown. Produced via immunoSEQ multiplex PCR; TCRdb's table is partial and in-frame only. The profile shows about 99,000 clones, about 86% of them singletons. The data originate from a study of radiotherapy plus CTLA-4 blockade in lung cancer. Study-wide background: Disease control was achieved by around 32% of patients, and objective responses by about 19%.

Overall study findings and caveats: TCR clones of tumor origin grew in blood after radiotherapy plus ipilimumab. Early clone dynamics of blood T cells, plus interferon-beta, reportedly predicted response best.

This CDR3 contains 14 residues. Germline CDR1 SNHLY, CDR2 FYNNEI. Trimming stripped 5 bases from V and 0 bases from J, with 8 bases between. With ipilimumab providing CTLA-4 blockade, focal radiation was administered to patients who had chemo-refractory metastatic non-small-cell lung cancer. Sequences were derived from peripheral blood, sampled from a patient treated with radiotherapy plus ipilimumab. This sequence was found in a human donor with non-small cell lung cancer that progressed on radiotherapy plus ipilimumab. The genes are TRBV2 and TRBJ1-3; D is uncertain. This CDR3 reads CASSLLSSGNTIYF. The CDR3 nucleotides are TGTGCCAGCAGTCTTCTCAGCTCTGGAAACACCATATATTTT.